The next 24 T cell receptor beta chains were all read from a single sample in a study of T cell responses to AZD1222 COVID-19 vaccine. The method was immunoSEQ multiplex PCR; TCRdb's version includes in-frame clones alone and lacks a portion of them. This table has more than 100,000 clones, approximately 92% appearing once. Specimen: peripheral blood, collected on day 0 of AZD1222 vaccination. Receptors were obtained from an adult in good health.

The chain carries TRBV24-1 and TRBJ2-1, with D uncertain. CDR1 and CDR2 from the germline V gene are KGHDR and SFDVKD. V lost 10 bases to trimming and J lost 6 bases, with 15 bases between them. This CDR3 contains 13 residues. CDR3 nucleotides: TGTGCCACTTCTGACCCTCCCTTCAATGAGCAGTTCTTC. The encoded protein is CATSDPPFNEQFF.

The rearrangement joins TRBV7-2 to TRBJ1-2, with a weak D call TRBD1 (5 bases). The germline CDR1 and CDR2 sequences are SGHTA and FQGNSA. Trimming took 6 bases from V and 5 from J, leaving 22 bases between them. The CDR3 has 16 residues. The DNA of the CDR3 is TGTGCCAGCAGTTCCCCCGGGACGGAGAAGGTATATGGCTACACCTTC. Residues: CASSSPGTEKVYGYTF.

The V call is TRBV11-2, the J call TRBJ1-2, with TRBD1 identical over 7 bases. CDR3 length equals 15 residues. CDR1 SGHAT and CDR2 FQNNGV come from the germline V gene. Unmatched junction bases numbered 10, after V lost 5 bases and J lost 4 bases. The CDR3 bases are TGTGCCAGCAGCCTATCGACAGGGTCCAGCTATGGCTACACCTTC. This encodes CASSLSTGSSYGYTF.

The table lists this clone with a few counts. The chain employs TRBV4-1 and TRBJ2-7; 11 bases fit TRBD2. The CDR3 covers 15 residues. With 0 bases clipped from V and 2 bases from J, the junction kept 0 bases outside the gene matches. Germline values: CDR1 MGHRA, CDR2 YSYEKL. CDR3 amino acids: CASSQDSGRAYEQYF. CDR3 DNA: TGCGCCAGCAGCCAAGATAGCGGGAGGGCCTACGAGCAGTACTTC.

This chain uses TRBV28 with TRBJ1-5; no firm D call. Trimming left V 4 bases short and J 0 bases short, with 10 bases between. Germline V gives CDR1 MDHEN, CDR2 SYDVKM. The CDR3 runs 15 residues. The CDR3 is CASSSRVDSNQPQHF. In DNA, the CDR3 is TGTGCCAGCAGTTCTCGGGTGGATAGCAATCAGCCCCAGCATTTT. The full variable domain, rest sourced from reference TRBV28 and TRBJ1-5, is DVKVTQSSRYLVKRTGEKVFLECVQDMDHENMFWYRQDPGLGLRLIYFSYDVKMKEKGDIPEGYSVSREKKERFSLILESASTNQTSMYLCASSSRVDSNQPQHFGDGTRLSIL.

The chain employs TRBV2 and TRBJ1-1; D unresolved. The CDR3 spans 13 residues. Germline CDR1 is SNHLY and CDR2 is FYNNEI. V lost 7 bases and J 1 base, leaving 10 bases between the germline ends. As DNA, the CDR3 is TGTGCCAGCATCCGGGTCGAGAACACTGAAGCTTTCTTT. Amino acid sequence: CASIRVENTEAFF. Combining the CDR3 with reference TRBV2 and TRBJ1-1 gives the whole variable domain EPEVTQTPSHQVTQMGQEVILRCVPISNHLYFYWYRQILGQKVEFLVSFYNNEISEKSEIFDDQFSVERPDGSNFTLKIRSTKLEDSAMYFCASIRVENTEAFFGQGTRLTVV.

The J gene is TRBJ1-1, the V gene TRBV5-4; a possible D gene is TRBD1 (6 bases). The CDR3 covers 13 residues. The ends were cut back, 1 base at V and 9 bases at J, with 13 bases in the middle. CDR1 and CDR2 from the germline V gene are SGHNT and YYREEE (reference sequence). In DNA, the CDR3 is TGTGCCAGCAGCTTGCGGGGGGCTAGAAAAGCTTTCTTT. It is translated as CASSLRGARKAFF.

The J gene is TRBJ2-7, the V gene TRBV10-1, with no clear D. CDR1 WNHNN and CDR2 SYGVQD come from the germline V gene (reference sequence). The ends were cut back, 0 bases at V and 1 base at J, with 7 bases in the middle. The length of the CDR3 is 14 residues. In DNA, the CDR3 is TGCGCCAGCAGTGAGTCTGGTCAATCCTACGAGCAGTACTTC. Translation gives CASSESGQSYEQYF.

In its sample, this clone was seen once. The chain recombines TRBV29-1 with TRBJ1-2; D is ambiguous. Trimming cost V 7 bases and J 7 bases, with 19 bases left between them. Germline V gene data show CDR1 as SQVTM and CDR2 as ANQGSEA. There are 13 residues in the CDR3. The CDR3 loop reads CSAATSHGVGYTF. The CDR3 DNA sequence: TGCAGCGCCGCAACCAGTCATGGGGTTGGCTACACCTTC.

The rearrangement links TRBV4-1 to TRBJ1-5; D is undetermined. This CDR3 spans 16 amino acids. The V end was cut by 4 bases, the J end by 0 bases, with 13 bases between. Germline V CDR1 and CDR2: MGHRA, YSYEKL. The chain's CDR3 is CASSPWVLGSNQPQHF. The CDR3 DNA reads TGCGCCAGCAGCCCCTGGGTCCTAGGTAGCAATCAGCCCCAGCATTTT.

This clone was seen a single time. The J gene is TRBJ1-2, the V gene TRBV29-1, with D maybe TRBD1 (6 bases). The V end was cut by 6 bases, the J end by 2 bases, with 19 bases between. Germline CDR1 is SQVTM and CDR2 is ANQGSEA. This CDR3 comprises 15 residues. The CDR3 reads CSVAKHRDPNYGYTF. CDR3 coding DNA: TGCAGCGTCGCCAAACACAGGGACCCCAACTATGGCTACACCTTC.

Only a few counts were recorded for this clone. Written as DNA, the CDR3 is TGTGCCACCAGCCCAGCGGCAGGGGGCCCCACTGAAGCTTTCTTT. The encoded protein is CATSPAAGGPTEAFF. The chain links TRBV15 to TRBJ1-1; 8 bases map to TRBD1. This CDR3 spans 15 amino acids. Germline CDR1 is LNHNV and CDR2 is YYDKDF (reference sequence). Trimming cost V 5 bases and J 4 bases; bases outside gene matches: 9.

This clone was recorded once. The chain carries TRBV18 and TRBJ2-3, with D tentatively TRBD1 (6 bases). The germline CDR1 and CDR2 sequences are KGHSH and LQKENI. The CDR3 sequence is 14 residues long. V lost 9 bases, J lost 2 bases, and 15 bases lay in between. CDR3 sequence: CASSWDTYTDTQYF. The CDR3 coding sequence is TGTGCCAGTAGCTGGGACACCTACACAGATACGCAGTATTTT.

Only one count was recorded for this clone. The chain links TRBV12-3 or TRBV12-4 to TRBJ1-1; no definite D call. The CDR3 covers 13 residues. V was shortened by 5 bases and J by 0 bases, with 7 bases between the two germline ends. The CDR3: CASSVRVNTEAFF. CDR3 nucleotides: TGTGCCAGCAGTGTAAGGGTGAACACTGAAGCTTTCTTT.

This clone was observed a handful of times. J is TRBJ1-5 and V is TRBV7-9; D remains ambiguous. The CDR3 sequence is 15 residues long. Trimming left V 1 base short and J 3 bases short, with 10 bases between. In germline, CDR1 is SEHNR, CDR2 FQNEAQ (reference sequence). CDR3 coding DNA: TGTGCCAGCAGCTTAGAGGGAGCCTCCAATCAGCCCCAGCATTTT. Translation gives CASSLEGASNQPQHF.

The chain employs TRBV19 and TRBJ1-2; the D is unclear. There are 13 residues in the CDR3. With 3 bases removed from V and 5 bases from J, the gap between germline ends came to 10 bases. From germline, CDR1 is LNHDA and CDR2 SQIVND (reference sequence). DNA of the CDR3: TGTGCCAGTAGTATCGTGTCGGCATATGGCTACACCTTC. It specifies CASSIVSAYGYTF.

The chain links TRBV27 to TRBJ2-1; 11 bases are shared with TRBD1. Germline V gene lookup returns CDR1 MNHEY and CDR2 SMNVEV (reference sequence). The CDR3 loop spans 16 amino acids. Germline trimming cut 2 bases from V and 9 bases from J; bases unmatched to any gene: 9. CDR3 sequence: CASSLKVPGQGVEQFF. The CDR3 coding sequence is TGTGCCAGCAGTTTAAAGGTCCCGGGACAGGGGGTTGAGCAGTTCTTC.

The chain links TRBV27 to TRBJ1-1; 8 nucleotides align to TRBD1. Trimming at V came to 5 bases and at J to 1 base, leaving 6 bases not matched to a gene. Germline CDR1 and CDR2: MNHEY and SMNVEV (reference sequence). The CDR3 runs 15 residues. CDR3 protein: CASSTPGTGNTEAFF. CDR3 DNA: TGTGCCAGCAGTACACCCGGGACAGGGAACACTGAAGCTTTCTTT.

This rearrangement joins TRBV11-1 to TRBJ1-3; D gene uncertain. This CDR3 region has 15 residues. The germline CDR1 and CDR2 sequences are SGHAT and FQDESV (reference sequence). V was cut by 1 base and J by 0 bases, with 7 bases left in between. CDR3 DNA sequence: TGTGCCAGCAGCTTAGGCAGCAACTCTGGAAACACCATATATTTT. Residues: CASSLGSNSGNTIYF.

V gene TRBV7-2 combines with J gene TRBJ2-1, with D unclear. Germline V gene data show CDR1 as SGHTA and CDR2 as FQGNSA. The length of the CDR3 is 11 residues. Trimming took 4 bases from V and 7 from J, leaving 5 bases between them. The CDR3 region has the DNA TGTGCCAGCAGCTATTTGAATGAGCAGTTCTTC. Translation gives CASSYLNEQFF.

The genes are TRBV28 and TRBJ1-2, with D unresolved. Germline CDR1 MDHEN, CDR2 SYDVKM. The CDR3 runs 14 residues. Trimming removed 0 bases at V and 0 bases at J, with 5 bases between. The CDR3 region has the DNA TGTGCCAGCAGTTTATGGGTAGCTAACTATGGCTACACCTTC. Its protein is CASSLWVANYGYTF.

The chain joins TRBV6-5 to TRBJ1-1; the D gene is possibly TRBD1 (5 bases). Trimming shortened V by 8 bases and J by 0 bases, and 16 bases separated the two germline ends. This CDR3 has 15 amino acids. The germline V gene encodes CDR1 MNHEY and CDR2 SVGAGI. The CDR3 sequence: CASRYGGGVNTEAFF. As DNA, the CDR3 is TGTGCCAGCCGCTACGGTGGGGGTGTGAACACTGAAGCTTTCTTT.

This clone was seen a single time. This rearrangement joins TRBV25-1 to TRBJ1-6; D is possibly TRBD1 (6 bases). The ends were cut back, 3 bases at V and 10 bases at J, with 13 bases in the middle. Germline V gene data show CDR1 as MGHDK and CDR2 as SYGVNS. This CDR3 spans 14 amino acids. CDR3 sequence (DNA): TGTGCCAGCAGTGATGCGGGGGGCGGATCACCCCTCCACTTT. Protein: CASSDAGGGSPLHF.

The chain employs TRBV5-1 and TRBJ2-7; 9 bases fit TRBD1. This CDR3 comprises 17 residues. The V and J ends lost 7 bases and 7 bases, in that order; junction bases with no gene match: 21. Germline V gene lookup returns CDR1 SGHRS and CDR2 YFSETQ. CDR3 protein: CASQTQQPGQGGGEQYF. CDR3 in DNA: TGCGCCAGCCAGACTCAACAACCGGGACAGGGCGGGGGAGAGCAGTACTTC.